Each of the 16 T cell receptor beta chains below was sequenced from the same sample in a study of T cells in Graves' hyperthyroidism and ophthalmopathy (dated by TCRdb to between 2018 and 2020). The library was prepared using multiplex PCR. Sequencing was performed on an Illumina HiSeq 2000. The TCR beta CDR3 regions were amplified from RNA transcripts. For the first round of RT-PCR on the TCR CDR3, the HTBI primer set was used together with the Qiagen OneStep RT-PCR kit. TCRdb reprocessing: public reads trimmed at Q25 with fastp, clones called with MiXCR, in-frame beta chains kept. Every entry covers one CDR3 protein and lists the most common genes and DNA from its rows. Here the sample has approximately 560,000 distinct CDR3 sequences; 35% to 55% occur a single time. Of the sample, nearly 8.5% falls within the top ten clones. Material: peripheral blood or thyroid tissue (not recorded which). These receptors were taken from a woman between 18 and 29 years old with Graves' hyperthyroidism. Donor details come from another sample of the same person, matched by shared clones.

V usage is TRBV10-3 and J usage is TRBJ2-1; D unresolved. The CDR3 spans 14 residues. CDR1 is ENHRY, CDR2 SYGVKD, per germline. The V end lost 11 bases, the J end lost 4 bases, and 18 bases lay between the germline ends. Written as DNA, the CDR3 is TGTGCCGCCACGCGCGAAAGTACGTACAATGAGCAGTTCTTC. Residues: CAATRESTYNEQFF.

The chain recombines TRBV11-2 with TRBJ2-5; a weak D match, TRBD1 (5 bases). This CDR3 region has 15 residues. With 0 bases removed from V and 7 bases from J, the gap between germline ends came to 15 bases. Germline V CDR1 and CDR2: SGHAT, FQNNGV. CDR3 coding DNA: TGTGCCAGCAGCTTAGATAGGAAGGGGAATTGGACCCAGTACTTC. As protein: CASSLDRKGNWTQYF.

This chain links TRBV7-6 with TRBJ1-1; the D gene is possibly TRBD1 (6 bases). CDR3 length equals 14 residues. Trimming stripped 5 bases from V and 4 bases from J, with 14 bases between. Germline loops: CDR1 SGHVS, CDR2 FNYEAQ. This CDR3 reads CASSRGDDITEAFF. CDR3 bases: TGTGCCAGCAGCAGGGGGGACGATATCACTGAAGCTTTCTTT.

V gene TRBV20-1 combines with J gene TRBJ1-4; D uncertain. Trimming left V 0 bases short and J 4 bases short, with 12 bases between. Germline values: CDR1 DFQATT, CDR2 SNEGSKA (reference sequence). This CDR3 is built from 15 residues. The CDR3 coding sequence is TGCAGTGCTAGAGACCGAGCTCCGGGTAATGAAAAACTGTTTTTT. Its protein is CSARDRAPGNEKLFF.

This sequence joins TRBV7-9 and TRBJ1-2; possibly TRBD1 for D (5 bases). V was cut by 5 bases and J by 0 bases, with 16 bases left in between. CDR1 is SEHNR and CDR2 is FQNEAQ in the germline V gene (reference sequence). This CDR3 has 16 amino acids. Here the CDR3 DNA reads TGTGCCAGCAGCCCCAAGGGAAGGGGTCCTAACTATGGCTACACCTTC. This encodes CASSPKGRGPNYGYTF.

This clonotype was recorded many times. The chain carries TRBV29-1 and TRBJ1-4; no definite D call. CDR1 and CDR2 from the germline V gene are SQVTM and ANQGSEA. V lost 5 bases and J 7 bases, leaving 17 bases between the germline ends. The CDR3 has 14 residues. Here the CDR3 DNA reads TGCAGCGTTCGGGAGCGAGGGTCACTTGAAAAACTGTTTTTT. This gives the protein CSVRERGSLEKLFF.

Concerning this clonotype itself: A read error may be the cause here, since a much bigger clone is one base away. This chain joins TRBV10-3 and TRBJ1-6; D is perhaps TRBD1 (6 bases). V was clipped by 6 bases and J by 7 bases, with 13 bases between them. The length of the CDR3 is 14 residues. CDR1 and CDR2 from the germline V gene are ENHRY and SYGVKD. This CDR3 is CAISSQGPNSPLHF. The CDR3, as DNA: TGTGCCATCAGCTCCCAGGGGCCCAATTCACCCCTCCACTTT.

The chain has TRBV7-2 and TRBJ1-2; D perhaps matches TRBD1 (5 bases). Germline V gives CDR1 SGHTA, CDR2 FQGNSA. There are 16 residues in the CDR3. Between the trimmed V and J ends, which lost 2 bases and 7 bases, there was a span of 20 bases. The CDR3 DNA is TGTGCCAGCAGCTTATCGAGTCCCCGGGGGGAACGTGGCTACACCTTC. Protein: CASSLSSPRGERGYTF.

This chain uses TRBV9 with TRBJ1-2; D is unresolved. This CDR3 is 16 amino acids long. Germline V gene data show CDR1 as SGDLS and CDR2 as YYNGEE. Between the trimmed V and J ends, which lost 4 bases and 4 bases, there was a span of 20 bases. CDR3 sequence (DNA): TGTGCCAGCAGCCCATCGCGGGCTTACAAAAGCTATGGCTACACCTTC. It is translated as CASSPSRAYKSYGYTF.

This clonotype appeared a few times. The chain has TRBV2 and TRBJ1-6; 10 positions agree with TRBD1. With V trimmed by 5 bases and J by 9 bases, 7 bases remained unmatched. From germline, CDR1 is SNHLY and CDR2 FYNNEI. The CDR3 extends over 15 amino acids. In DNA form, the CDR3 reads TGTGCCAGCAGTCCAAAGGGACAGGGGTTTTCACCCCTCCACTTT. This translates into CASSPKGQGFSPLHF.

The genes are TRBV27 and TRBJ2-7; D may be TRBD1 (6 bases). The CDR3 contains 12 residues. With 4 bases removed from V and 9 bases from J, the gap between germline ends came to 13 bases. Germline V CDR1 and CDR2: MNHEY, SMNVEV (reference sequence). CDR3 residues: CASSSTGIGQYF. The CDR3 DNA is TGTGCCAGCAGTTCCACAGGGATAGGGCAGTACTTC.

This clonotype was picked up many times. The CDR3 nucleotides read TGTGCCACCAGCAGAGATCATCCAGGGGGCGTAAGGTCACCCCTCCACTTT. As protein: CATSRDHPGGVRSPLHF. The rearrangement links TRBV15 to TRBJ1-6; TRBD1 aligns across 8 bases. This CDR3 comprises 17 residues. The junction had 11 bases not matched to a gene; V was cut back by 0 bases and J by 10 bases. The V gene's germline CDR1 is LNHNV and CDR2 YYDKDF (reference sequence).

This clonotype was recorded once. This rearrangement joins TRBV24-1 to TRBJ1-2; 8 bases are shared with TRBD1. V shed 5 bases, J shed 5 bases, and the junction held 9 bases outside the gene matches. The V gene's germline CDR1 is KGHDR and CDR2 SFDVKD. The CDR3 loop spans 15 amino acids. In DNA form, the CDR3 reads TGTGCCACCAGTGGATGGACAGGGAGCGGATATGGCTACACCTTC. Protein sequence: CATSGWTGSGYGYTF.

The CDR3 loop reads CSVGRLDGGAVGEYGYTF. The CDR3, as DNA: TGCAGCGTTGGAAGGCTTGACGGAGGGGCCGTTGGGGAATATGGCTACACCTTC. The rearrangement uses TRBV29-1 and TRBJ1-2, with D possibly matching TRBD1 (5 bases). The V and J ends lost 4 bases and 5 bases respectively, with 29 bases between them. This CDR3 region has 18 residues. Germline lookup yields CDR1 SQVTM and CDR2 ANQGSEA.

This clonotype was counted many times. The V call is TRBV29-1, the J call TRBJ2-7; TRBD1 might be the D (6 bases). Trimming took off 6 bases at V and 3 bases at J, with 15 bases between the two ends. Per the germline V gene, CDR1 is SQVTM and CDR2 is ANQGSEA. The CDR3 runs 13 residues. The CDR3 here is CSVRNGQSYEQYF. CDR3 in DNA: TGCAGCGTCCGGAATGGACAGAGCTACGAGCAGTACTTC.

Points on this clonotype: Given the absence of the conserved phenylalanine or tryptophan at the CDR3 end, a read error is likely. The chain employs TRBV20-1 and TRBJ2-5, with TRBD1 matching over 7 bases. The CDR3 consists of 12 residues. Trimming took 7 bases from V and 2 from J; bases not matched to a gene: 4. Germline CDR1 DFQATT, CDR2 SNEGSKA (reference sequence). CDR3 coding DNA: TGCAGTGTTTCACAGGGGCAAGAGACCCAGTACCTC. Residues: CSVSQGQETQYL.